These 9 T cell receptor beta chains originate from one sample sequenced in a study of cytomegalovirus exposure and HLA in healthy donors. The PCR had 60 Vbeta and 13 Jbeta primers. Profiled with immunoSEQ multiplex PCR; TCRdb holds only in-frame clones, not every one. The sample has 120,000 or so clones, approximately 72% seen once. Sequencing was performed on PBMCs. The source of these receptors is a man aged 60-69 years in good health and CMV-seropositive.

This chain links TRBV15 with TRBJ2-7; D gene ambiguous. The CDR3 is 14 amino acids. V lost 0 bases and J 2 bases, leaving 8 bases between the germline ends. Germline-derived CDR1 and CDR2 are LNHNV and YYDKDF (reference sequence). The CDR3 DNA sequence: TGTGCCACCAGCAGAGACGGGTTGGCCTACGAGCAGTACTTC. This gives the protein CATSRDGLAYEQYF.

The rearrangement uses TRBV7-9 and TRBJ1-1; 7 positions agree with TRBD1. The ends lost 0 bases at V and 4 bases at J; junction bases unmatched: 5. The CDR3 extends over 15 amino acids. CDR1 is SEHNR and CDR2 is FQNEAQ in the germline V gene (reference sequence). The CDR3: CASSLAPQGGTEAFF. CDR3 nucleotide sequence: TGTGCCAGCAGCTTAGCTCCCCAGGGGGGCACTGAAGCTTTCTTT.

This sequence joins TRBV23-1 and TRBJ2-7; TRBD1 matches 7 bases. TRBV23-1 is an ORF; its function is uncertain. The trim removed 7 bases at V and 3 bases at J, leaving 6 bases unmatched. This CDR3 has 13 amino acids. The CDR3 DNA sequence: TGCGCCAGCATCCGGGACAGACACTACGAGCAGTACTTC. Encoded protein: CASIRDRHYEQYF.

This chain connects TRBV7-9 to TRBJ1-1, with 8 bases aligning to TRBD1. Unmatched junction bases numbered 8, after V lost 3 bases and J lost 5 bases. This CDR3 comprises 15 residues. Germline CDR1 is SEHNR and CDR2 is FQNEAQ (reference sequence). Here the CDR3 reads CASSFLLGQETEAFF. CDR3 nucleotides: TGTGCCAGCAGCTTCCTTTTGGGACAGGAGACTGAAGCTTTCTTT.

This clone was counted only a few times. V gene TRBV5-4 combines with J gene TRBJ1-1; D gene uncertain. CDR3 size: 12 residues. Between the trimmed V and J ends, which lost 4 bases and 7 bases, there was a span of 11 bases. Germline values: CDR1 SGHNT, CDR2 YYREEE (reference sequence). For the CDR3, the DNA is TGTGCCAGCAGCCTTCCGGGTCTTGAAGCTTTCTTT. It codes for CASSLPGLEAFF.

The CDR3 sequence: CASSDGGIKGYTF. Written as DNA, the CDR3 is TGTGCCAGCAGTGACGGGGGGATCAAGGGCTACACCTTC. The chain uses TRBV6-4 and TRBJ1-2, with D perhaps TRBD1 (5 bases). V lost 2 bases to trimming and J lost 8 bases, with 12 bases between them. The length of the CDR3 is 13 residues. Germline-derived CDR1 and CDR2 are MRHNA and SNTAGT.

The chain links TRBV5-1 to TRBJ1-2, with D unresolved. The germline V gene has CDR1 SGHRS and CDR2 YFSETQ. The CDR3 extends over 13 amino acids. V lost 0 bases to trimming and J lost 3 bases, with 6 bases between them. CDR3 bases: TGCGCCAGCAGCTTGGAAGGAGACTATGGCTACACCTTC. This gives the protein CASSLEGDYGYTF. Using reference TRBV5-1 and TRBJ1-2 for the parts outside the CDR3, the full variable domain is KAGVTQTPRYLIKTRGQQVTLSCSPISGHRSVSWYQQTPGQGLQFLFEYFSETQRNKGNFPGRFSGRQFSNSRSEMNVSTLELGDSALYLCASSLEGDYGYTFGSGTRLTVV.

This clone came up a few times. The chain has TRBV5-5 and TRBJ2-7; TRBD1 might be the D (6 bases). V was clipped by 9 bases and J by 0 bases, with 16 bases between them. The germline V gene has CDR1 SGHKS and CDR2 YYEKEE (reference sequence). CDR3 length: 14 amino acids. CDR3 region: CATNDDRTSYEQYF. As DNA, the CDR3 is TGTGCCACAAATGATGACAGGACCTCCTACGAGCAGTACTTC.

The V and J genes are TRBV18 and TRBJ1-2, with 10 nucleotides matching TRBD1. Looked up from germline, CDR1 is KGHSH and CDR2 is LQKENI. V gave up 8 bases and J gave up 5 bases; unmatched junction bases: 8. The CDR3 runs 14 residues. In DNA, the CDR3 is TGTGCCAGCAGAGGGACAGGGGTTTTTTATGGCTACACCTTC. Its translation: CASRGTGVFYGYTF.